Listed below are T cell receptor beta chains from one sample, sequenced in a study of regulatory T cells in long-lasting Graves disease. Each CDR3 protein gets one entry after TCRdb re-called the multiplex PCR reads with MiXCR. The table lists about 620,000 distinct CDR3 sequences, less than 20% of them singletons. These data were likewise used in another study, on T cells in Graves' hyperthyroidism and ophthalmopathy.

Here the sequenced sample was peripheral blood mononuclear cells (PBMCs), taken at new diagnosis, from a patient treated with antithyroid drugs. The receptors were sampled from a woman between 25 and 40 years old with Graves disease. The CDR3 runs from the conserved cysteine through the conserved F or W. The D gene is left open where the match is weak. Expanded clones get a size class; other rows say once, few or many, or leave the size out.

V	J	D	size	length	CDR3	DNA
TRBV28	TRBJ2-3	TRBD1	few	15	CASSSETGFADTQYF	TGTGCCAGCAGTTCTGAGACAGGGTTTGCAGATACGCAGTATTTT
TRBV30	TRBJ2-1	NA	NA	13	CALEAVSYNEQFF	TGTGCCCTCGAAGCGGTCTCCTACAATGAGCAGTTCTTC
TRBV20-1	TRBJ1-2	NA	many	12	CSASYGTYGYTF	TGCAGTGCTAGTTACGGGACCTATGGCTACACCTTC
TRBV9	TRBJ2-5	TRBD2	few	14	CASSVTSGSETQYF	TGTGCCAGCAGCGTAACTAGCGGGAGCGAGACCCAGTACTTC
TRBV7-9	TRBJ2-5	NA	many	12	CASSPEPETQYF	TGTGCCAGCAGCCCCGAGCCGGAGACCCAGTACTTC
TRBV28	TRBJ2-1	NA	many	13	CASSWLRASEQFF	TGTGCCAGCAGCTGGCTACGGGCTAGTGAGCAGTTCTTC
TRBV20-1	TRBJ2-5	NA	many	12	CSARGRQETQYF	TGCAGTGCTAGAGGCCGCCAAGAGACCCAGTACTTC
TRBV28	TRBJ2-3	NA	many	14	CASLAASGTDTQYF	TGTGCCAGCTTAGCGGCTAGCGGCACAGATACGCAGTATTTT
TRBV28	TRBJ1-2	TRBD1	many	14	CASSLDRAEDGYTF	TGTGCCAGCAGTTTGGACAGGGCTGAGGATGGCTACACCTTC
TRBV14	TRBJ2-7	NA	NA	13	CASSHLPRYEQYF	TGTGCCAGCAGCCACCTACCCAGGTACGAGCAGTACTTC
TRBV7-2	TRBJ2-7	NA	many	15	CASSYRDGTSYEQYF	TGTGCCAGCAGTTATAGAGACGGGACGTCCTACGAGCAGTACTTC
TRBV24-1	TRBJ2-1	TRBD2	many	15	CATSDFSSGINEQFF	TGTGCCACCAGTGATTTTTCTAGCGGGATTAATGAGCAGTTCTTC
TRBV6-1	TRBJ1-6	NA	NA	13	CASRHGHNSPLHF	TGTGCCAGCAGACACGGTCATAATTCACCCCTCCACTTT
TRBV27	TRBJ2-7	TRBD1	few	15	CASSTDRVITGEQYF	TGTGCCAGCAGCACGGACAGGGTGATCACGGGCGAGCAGTACTTC
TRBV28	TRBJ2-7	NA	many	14	CASRMNRDSYEQYF	TGTGCCAGCAGAATGAACCGGGACTCCTACGAGCAGTACTTC
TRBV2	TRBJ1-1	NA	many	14	CASSVPGLNTEAFF	TGTGCCAGCAGTGTCCCAGGGCTGAACACTGAAGCTTTCTTT
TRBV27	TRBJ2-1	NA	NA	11	CATVGGLGQFF	TGTGCCACCGTGGGTGGTTTGGGGCAGTTCTTC
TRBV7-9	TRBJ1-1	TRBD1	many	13	CASSYGTVSEAFF	TGTGCCAGCAGCTATGGGACAGTCTCTGAAGCTTTCTTT
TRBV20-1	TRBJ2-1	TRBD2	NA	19	CSATSEPGLAGVPYNEQFF	TGCAGTGCTACCTCCGAGCCGGGACTAGCGGGAGTACCCTACAATGAGCAGTTCTTC
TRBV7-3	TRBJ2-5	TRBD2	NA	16	CASSQGLAGGQETQYF	TGTGCCAGCAGCCAAGGACTAGCGGGAGGCCAAGAGACCCAGTACTTC
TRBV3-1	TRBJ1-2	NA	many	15	CASSQGEGSVIGYTF	TGTGCCAGCAGCCAAGGCGAGGGTTCGGTAATCGGCTACACCTTC
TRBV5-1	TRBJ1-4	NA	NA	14	CASSEGHTNEKLFF	TGCGCCAGCAGCGAGGGACACACTAATGAAAAACTGTTTTTT
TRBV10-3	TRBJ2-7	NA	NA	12	CAVLHRNYEQYF	TGTGCCGTCTTACACAGGAATTACGAGCAGTACTTC
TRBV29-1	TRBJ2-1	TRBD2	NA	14	CSVEDGAGENEQFF	TGCAGCGTTGAAGATGGGGCGGGGGAAAATGAGCAGTTCTTC
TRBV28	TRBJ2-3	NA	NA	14	CASSFWQASGTQYF	TGTGCCAGCAGTTTCTGGCAGGCCTCGGGTACGCAGTATTTT
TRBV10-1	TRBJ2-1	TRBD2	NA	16	CASSESSGSSYNEQFF	TGCGCCAGCAGTGAGTCTAGCGGGAGCTCCTACAATGAGCAGTTCTTC
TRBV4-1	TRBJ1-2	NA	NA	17	CASSQGPILGQYYGYTF	TGCGCCAGCAGCCAGGGCCCAATACTAGGACAGTACTATGGCTACACCTTC
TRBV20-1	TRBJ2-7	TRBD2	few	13	CSAPREGGGWQYF	TGCAGTGCTCCCCGGGAGGGCGGTGGGTGGCAGTACTTC
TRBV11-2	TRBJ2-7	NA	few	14	CASSSDLLVAEQYF	TGTGCCAGCAGCTCGGACTTATTGGTGGCGGAGCAGTACTTC
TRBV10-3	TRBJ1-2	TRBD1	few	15	CAISERDRGGGGYTF	TGTGCCATCAGTGAGAGGGACAGGGGAGGAGGGGGCTACACCTTC
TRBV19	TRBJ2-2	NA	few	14	CATRGRFHTGELFF	TGTGCCACTAGGGGTCGGTTCCACACCGGGGAGCTGTTTTTT
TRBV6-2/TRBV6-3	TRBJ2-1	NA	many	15	CASSYGAGSYNEQFF	TGTGCCAGCAGTTACGGAGCGGGTTCCTACAATGAGCAGTTCTTC
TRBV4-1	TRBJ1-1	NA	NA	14	CASSQPSMNTEAFF	TGTGCCAGCAGCCAACCCAGCATGAACACTGAAGCTTTCTTT
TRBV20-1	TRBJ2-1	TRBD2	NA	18	CSAMSSSGYENLYNEQFF	TGCAGTGCTATGTCTTCTAGCGGGTACGAAAACCTCTACAATGAGCAGTTCTTC
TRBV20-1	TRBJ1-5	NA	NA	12	CSARDDGQPQHF	TGCAGTGCTAGGGATGATGGTCAGCCCCAGCATTTT
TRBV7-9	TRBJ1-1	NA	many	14	CASSGGQSNTEAFF	TGTGCCAGCAGCGGTGGACAGTCGAACACTGAAGCTTTCTTT
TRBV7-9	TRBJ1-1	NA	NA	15	CASTPPVGSGAEAFF	TGTGCCAGCACCCCACCCGTCGGGTCGGGCGCTGAAGCTTTCTTT
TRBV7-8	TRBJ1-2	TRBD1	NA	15	CASSSGDSFNYGYTF	TGTGCCAGCAGCTCAGGGGACAGCTTTAACTATGGCTACACCTTC
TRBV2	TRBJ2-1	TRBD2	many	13	CASSERLAWEQFF	TGTGCCAGCAGTGAGAGACTAGCTTGGGAGCAGTTCTTC
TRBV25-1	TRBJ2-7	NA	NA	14	CASSGRGRSYEQYF	TGTGCCAGCAGTGGTCGCGGCCGCTCCTACGAGCAGTACTTC
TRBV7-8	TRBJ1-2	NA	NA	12	CASSSKSGSQFF	TGTGCCAGCAGCTCAAAGTCAGGGTCTCAGTTTTTC
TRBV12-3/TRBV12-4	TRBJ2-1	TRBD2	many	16	CASSFSLGLRYNEQFF	TGTGCCAGCAGTTTCAGTTTGGGACTACGATACAATGAGCAGTTCTTC
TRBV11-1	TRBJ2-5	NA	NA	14	CASSLAVAVETQYF	TGTGCCAGCAGCTTAGCGGTGGCTGTGGAGACCCAGTACTTC
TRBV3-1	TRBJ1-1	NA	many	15	CASSQWGARFTEAFF	TGTGCCAGCAGCCAATGGGGGGCACGATTCACTGAAGCTTTCTTT
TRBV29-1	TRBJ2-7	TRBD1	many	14	CSVPLGDRAYEQYF	TGCAGCGTTCCGCTCGGGGACAGGGCATACGAGCAGTACTTC
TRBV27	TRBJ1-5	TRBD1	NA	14	CARRDREGNQPQHF	TGTGCCAGAAGAGACAGGGAAGGCAATCAGCCCCAGCATTTT
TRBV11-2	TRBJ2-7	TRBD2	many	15	CASSSGLAPSYEQYF	TGTGCCAGCAGCTCCGGACTAGCGCCGTCCTACGAGCAGTACTTC
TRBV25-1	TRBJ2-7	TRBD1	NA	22	CASSEFGVGTGGPLAQSYEQYF	TGTGCCAGCAGTGAATTTGGAGTCGGGACAGGGGGTCCGCTAGCCCAGTCCTACGAGCAGTACTTC
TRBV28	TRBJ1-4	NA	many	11	CASSSNEKLFF	TGTGCCAGCAGCTCGAATGAAAAACTGTTTTTT
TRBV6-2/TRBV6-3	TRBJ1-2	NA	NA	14	CASSYASRHYGYTF	TGTGCCAGCAGTTACGCCTCCAGGCACTATGGCTACACCTTC
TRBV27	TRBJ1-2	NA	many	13	CASSFKGNYGYTF	TGTGCCAGCAGTTTCAAGGGGAACTATGGCTACACCTTC
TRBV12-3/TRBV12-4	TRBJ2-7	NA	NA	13	CASSLRGFNEQYF	TGTGCCAGCAGTTTACGGGGTTTCAACGAGCAGTACTTC
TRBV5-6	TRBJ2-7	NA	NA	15	CASSLWDAKEYEQYF	TGTGCCAGCAGCTTGTGGGATGCCAAGGAATACGAGCAGTACTTC